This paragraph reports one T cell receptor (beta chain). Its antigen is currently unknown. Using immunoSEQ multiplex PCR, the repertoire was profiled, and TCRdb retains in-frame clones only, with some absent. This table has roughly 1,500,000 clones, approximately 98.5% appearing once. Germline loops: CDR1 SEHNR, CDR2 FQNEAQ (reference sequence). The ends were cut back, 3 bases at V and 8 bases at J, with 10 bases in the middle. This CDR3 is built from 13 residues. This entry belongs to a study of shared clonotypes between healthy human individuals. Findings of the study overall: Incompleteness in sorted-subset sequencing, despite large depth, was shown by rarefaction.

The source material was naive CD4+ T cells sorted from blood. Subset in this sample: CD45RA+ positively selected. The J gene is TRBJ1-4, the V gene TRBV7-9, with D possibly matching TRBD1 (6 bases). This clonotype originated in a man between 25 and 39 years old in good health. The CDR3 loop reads CASSFGTYEKLFF. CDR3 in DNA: TGTGCCAGCAGCTTTGGGACATACGAAAAACTGTTTTTT. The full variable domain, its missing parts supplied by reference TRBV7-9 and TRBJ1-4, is DTGVSQNPRHKITKRGQNVTFRCDPISEHNRLYWYRQTLGQGPEFLTYFQNEAQLEKSRLLSDRFSAERPKGSFSTLEIQRTEQGDSAMYLCASSFGTYEKLFFGSGTQLSVL.